A selection of T cell receptor beta chains follows, all from one sample in a study of blood T cell repertoires in COVID-19. Data came from immunoSEQ multiplex PCR; TCRdb stores just in-frame clones and leaves some out. The sample lists some 250,000 clones, about 80% occurring once. The sequenced sample was peripheral blood. The origin of the receptors is a man aged 45-65 years with active or convalescent COVID-19. Both conserved end residues are part of each CDR3. Some rows mark clone size as missing; the rest say once, few, many or name a class of expanded clone.

CDR3aa,len,j_gene,v_gene,abundance
CASISGTGPYNEQFF,15,TRBJ2-1,TRBV7-9,.
CASSLVGQGGYTF,13,TRBJ1-2,TRBV5-6,few
CASSSRTGGYEQYF,14,TRBJ2-7,TRBV6-5,once
CASSLTYGGEKLFF,14,TRBJ1-4,TRBV3-1/TRBV3-2,.
CASSLGVQGAADTQYF,16,TRBJ2-3,TRBV5-1,once
CASSTGTNAYGYTF,14,TRBJ1-2,TRBV7-8,.
CASSGTGSNYGYTF,14,TRBJ1-2,TRBV25-1,.
CASSQGASGGQGNEQFF,17,TRBJ2-1,TRBV7-8,.
CASCIVGQGPDTQYF,15,TRBJ2-3,TRBV5-1,.
CASRKRGSTDTQYF,14,TRBJ2-3,TRBV5-1,.
CASSSYPTGDNTEAFF,16,TRBJ1-1,TRBV7-9,.